A selection of T cell receptor beta chains follows, all from one sample in a study of graft-versus-host responses after intestinal transplantation. Measured with immunoSEQ multiplex PCR; TCRdb has only the in-frame clones, and not every one. Seen here are approximately 93,000 clones, 92% observed once, and the top ten hold 0.069%. The antigens these receptors bind are not known. Sequenced here: unstimulated CD8+ T cells sorted from spleen or lymph node cells, sampled before transplant. These receptor sequences come from a human donor who was the organ donor for an intestinal transplant. Each CDR3 is given with its conserved first and last residue. The order of the fields is D gene, clone size, V gene, J gene, CDR3 protein, CDR3 DNA. A D gene is named only where the DNA matches it firmly. Not every row has a clone size; where given, it reads once, few, many or a size class.

D: TRBD2; size: -; V: TRBV2; J: TRBJ2-7; CDR3: CASSPGGYEQYF; DNA: TGTGCCAGCAGCCCCGGGGGGTACGAGCAGTACTTC
D: -; size: once; V: TRBV7-8; J: TRBJ1-4; CDR3: CASRQGGEKLFF; DNA: TGTGCCAGCAGGCAAGGAGGTGAAAAACTGTTTTTT
D: -; size: -; V: TRBV6-1; J: TRBJ1-2; CDR3: CASSERAGPSWGYTF; DNA: TGTGCCAGCAGTGAACGGGCAGGGCCATCTTGGGGCTACACCTTC
D: -; size: -; V: TRBV30; J: TRBJ2-3; CDR3: CAWNGGIGTDTQYF; DNA: TGTGCCTGGAACGGAGGTATAGGGACAGATACGCAGTATTTT
D: -; size: -; V: TRBV5-1; J: TRBJ2-1; CDR3: CASSLLFWTALPYNEQFF; DNA: TGCGCCAGCAGCTTGCTCTTCTGGACAGCACTCCCCTACAATGAGCAGTTCTTC
D: TRBD2; size: -; V: TRBV2; J: TRBJ2-3; CDR3: CASLFWLAGKASTDTQYF; DNA: TGTGCCAGCTTATTTTGGCTAGCGGGGAAAGCTAGCACAGATACGCAGTATTTT
D: -; size: -; V: TRBV19; J: TRBJ2-2; CDR3: CAIQGTGELFF; DNA: TGTGCCATACAGGGAACCGGGGAGCTGTTTTTT
D: -; size: -; V: TRBV7-3; J: TRBJ2-7; CDR3: CASSPIGTPYYEQYF; DNA: TGTGCCAGCAGCCCCATCGGGACTCCTTACTACGAGCAGTACTTC
D: TRBD2; size: -; V: TRBV10-2; J: TRBJ2-7; CDR3: CASSDLSSGSSRYGWEQYF; DNA: TGCGCCAGCAGTGATCTGTCTAGCGGGAGCTCACGTTACGGGTGGGAGCAGTACTTC
D: -; size: once; V: TRBV5-1; J: TRBJ1-2; CDR3: CASSLYTGLLVYGYTF; DNA: TGCGCCAGCAGCTTGTATACAGGCCTCCTTGTCTATGGCTACACCTTC
D: TRBD2; size: -; V: TRBV5-1; J: TRBJ2-3; CDR3: CASSLYVVWTSGEGDTQYF; DNA: TGCGCCAGCAGCTTGTATGTCGTTTGGACTAGCGGGGAGGGAGATACGCAGTATTTT
D: TRBD2; size: -; V: TRBV4-1; J: TRBJ2-5; CDR3: CASSQAPPPGRDQETQYF; DNA: TGCGCCAGCAGCCAAGCGCCACCACCGGGGAGGGACCAAGAGACCCAGTACTTC
D: -; size: -; V: TRBV14; J: TRBJ1-2; CDR3: CASSQGTVLAGYKGYTF; DNA: TGTGCCAGCAGCCAAGGGACAGTTCTGGCCGGATATAAAGGCTACACCTTC
D: -; size: -; V: TRBV20-1; J: TRBJ1-1; CDR3: CNIAGYRASFF; DNA: TGCAATATAGCAGGGTATAGGGCATCTTTCTTT
D: -; size: -; V: TRBV7-9; J: TRBJ2-5; CDR3: CASTIGTGWYF; DNA: TGTGCCAGCACAATAGGCACAGGATGGTACTTC
D: TRBD2; size: -; V: TRBV4-2; J: TRBJ2-7; CDR3: CASSQESGGANYEQYF; DNA: TGTGCCAGCAGCCAAGAAAGCGGGGGGGCAAACTACGAGCAGTACTTC
D: TRBD2; size: -; V: TRBV9; J: TRBJ2-5; CDR3: CASSVEGLLQETQYF; DNA: TGTGCCAGCAGCGTAGAGGGACTACTGCAAGAGACCCAGTACTTC
D: -; size: few; V: TRBV12-5; J: TRBJ1-5; CDR3: CASSQNQGVGNQPQHF; DNA: TGTGCTAGTTCCCAAAACCAGGGTGTTGGCAATCAGCCCCAGCATTTT
D: TRBD1; size: -; V: TRBV15; J: TRBJ2-7; CDR3: CATSRMDRGEQYF; DNA: TGTGCCACCAGCAGAATGGACAGGGGCGAGCAGTACTTC
D: TRBD1; size: once; V: TRBV4-2; J: TRBJ1-1; CDR3: CASSQGFKLAGGNTEAFF; DNA: TGTGCCAGCAGCCAAGGGTTCAAGTTGGCAGGGGGTAACACTGAAGCTTTCTTT
D: TRBD2; size: -; V: TRBV9; J: TRBJ2-7; CDR3: CASSVSGGEQYF; DNA: TGTGCCAGCAGCGTTAGCGGGGGGGAGCAGTACTTC
D: TRBD2; size: -; V: TRBV28; J: TRBJ2-2; CDR3: CASRPGLAGRRTGELFF; DNA: TGTGCCAGCAGACCGGGACTAGCGGGACGGAGGACCGGGGAGCTGTTTTTT
D: -; size: -; V: TRBV7-8; J: TRBJ1-6; CDR3: CASSLQAYRAFNSPLHF; DNA: TGTGCCAGCAGCTTACAAGCGTACAGGGCGTTTAATTCACCCCTCCACTTT
D: TRBD2; size: -; V: TRBV5-6; J: TRBJ2-7; CDR3: CASSYTASGPPNEQYF; DNA: TGTGCCAGCAGCTATACGGCTAGCGGCCCCCCTAACGAGCAGTACTTC
D: -; size: -; V: TRBV6-1; J: TRBJ2-7; CDR3: CASRLQGHGYEQYF; DNA: TGTGCCAGCAGGTTGCAGGGCCATGGCTACGAGCAGTACTTC
D: TRBD2; size: once; V: TRBV11-2; J: TRBJ2-7; CDR3: CASSLGSGGTIYEQYF; DNA: TGTGCCAGCAGCTTAGGTTCGGGGGGAACCATCTACGAGCAGTACTTC
D: TRBD1; size: -; V: TRBV9; J: TRBJ1-1; CDR3: CASAGGTDLNTEAFF; DNA: TGTGCCAGCGCGGGGGGGACAGACCTGAACACTGAAGCTTTCTTT
D: -; size: -; V: TRBV30; J: TRBJ2-7; CDR3: CAWSVVGGYYEQYF; DNA: TGTGCCTGGAGTGTTGTGGGGGGATACTACGAGCAGTACTTC
D: TRBD2; size: once; V: TRBV19; J: TRBJ2-3; CDR3: CASSIAGTSTDTRYF; DNA: TGTGCCAGTAGTATTGCAGGGACTAGCACAGATACGCGGTATTTT
D: -; size: -; V: TRBV1; J: TRBJ2-7; CDR3: CTNRQADYEQYF; DNA: TGCACCAACAGACAGGCCGACTACGAGCAGTACTTC
D: TRBD2; size: -; V: TRBV11-3; J: TRBJ2-1; CDR3: CASSTRESAGRYNEQFF; DNA: TGTGCCAGCTCAACGAGGGAATCAGCGGGGAGGTATAATGAGCAGTTCTTC
D: TRBD1; size: -; V: TRBV9; J: TRBJ2-2; CDR3: CASSVAQGANTGELFF; DNA: TGTGCCAGCAGCGTAGCGCAGGGGGCGAACACCGGGGAGCTGTTTTTT
D: -; size: once; V: TRBV28; J: TRBJ1-5; CDR3: CASSLGTGFGNQPQHF; DNA: TGTGCCAGCAGTTTGGGTACGGGATTCGGCAATCAGCCCCAGCATTTT
D: -; size: -; V: TRBV27; J: TRBJ2-1; CDR3: CASSKVNTVEQFF; DNA: TGTGCCAGCAGCAAGGTTAATACAGTTGAGCAGTTCTTC
D: TRBD2; size: -; V: TRBV27; J: TRBJ2-5; CDR3: CASSSAGAQETQYF; DNA: TGTGCCAGCAGTTCAGCGGGGGCCCAAGAGACCCAGTACTTC
D: TRBD2; size: -; V: TRBV4-1; J: TRBJ2-7; CDR3: CASSQDQSASGVWEQYF; DNA: TGCGCCAGCAGCCAAGATCAGTCGGCTAGCGGAGTTTGGGAGCAGTACTTC
D: TRBD1; size: -; V: TRBV5-6; J: TRBJ2-3; CDR3: CASGYLGQGPDTQYF; DNA: TGTGCCAGCGGCTACTTAGGACAGGGGCCAGATACGCAGTATTTT
D: -; size: -; V: TRBV28; J: TRBJ1-1; CDR3: CASSLLAWREEAFF; DNA: TGTGCCAGCAGTTTATTAGCGTGGAGGGAGGAAGCTTTCTTT
D: -; size: -; V: TRBV5-4; J: TRBJ2-1; CDR3: CASSLGSGRAYNEQFF; DNA: TGTGCCAGCAGCTTGGGTAGCGGACGTGCCTACAATGAGCAGTTCTTC
D: -; size: few; V: TRBV6-6; J: TRBJ1-4; CDR3: CASSYIPNEKLFF; DNA: TGTGCCAGCAGTTATATCCCTAATGAAAAACTGTTTTTT
D: TRBD2; size: -; V: TRBV6-1; J: TRBJ2-7; CDR3: CASSVGLDSYEQYF; DNA: TGTGCCAGCAGTGTGGGACTAGACTCCTACGAGCAGTACTTC
D: TRBD2; size: -; V: TRBV9; J: TRBJ2-1; CDR3: CASSGGGNNEQFF; DNA: TGTGCCAGCAGCGGGGGAGGGAACAATGAGCAGTTCTTC
D: TRBD2; size: -; V: TRBV2; J: TRBJ2-1; CDR3: CASSGLADEQFF; DNA: TGTGCCAGCAGTGGACTAGCCGATGAGCAGTTCTTC
D: -; size: -; V: TRBV10-2; J: TRBJ2-3; CDR3: CASSDQPSASTDTQYF; DNA: TGCGCCAGCAGTGATCAGCCTAGCGCGAGCACAGATACGCAGTATTTT
D: -; size: -; V: TRBV6-5; J: TRBJ1-1; CDR3: CASSGQLNTEAFF; DNA: TGTGCCAGCAGTGGACAGCTGAACACTGAAGCTTTCTTT
D: -; size: -; V: TRBV5-4; J: TRBJ1-1; CDR3: CASSPAGSVNTEAFF; DNA: TGTGCCAGCAGCCCGGCCGGGTCAGTGAACACTGAAGCTTTCTTT
D: -; size: -; V: TRBV29-1; J: TRBJ1-1; CDR3: CSVTDLGNEAFF; DNA: TGCAGCGTTACCGACCTCGGGAATGAAGCTTTCTTT
D: TRBD2; size: -; V: TRBV28; J: TRBJ2-3; CDR3: CASSLGLAGSLTDTQYF; DNA: TGTGCCAGCAGTTTAGGACTAGCGGGATCACTCACAGATACGCAGTATTTT
D: -; size: -; V: TRBV7-9; J: TRBJ1-5; CDR3: CASTFLRGGRQISNQPQHF; DNA: TGTGCCAGCACCTTTCTTAGGGGTGGGCGACAGATTAGCAATCAGCCCCAGCATTTT
D: TRBD1; size: -; V: TRBV6-4; J: TRBJ2-2; CDR3: CASSQTGTGELFF; DNA: TGTGCCAGCAGCCAGACAGGGACCGGGGAGCTGTTTTTT
D: -; size: -; V: TRBV7-3; J: TRBJ2-3; CDR3: CASSLAGESTDTQYF; DNA: TGTGCCAGCAGCTTGGCCGGGGAAAGCACAGATACGCAGTATTTT
D: TRBD2; size: -; V: TRBV7-6; J: TRBJ2-1; CDR3: CASSLGLAGHNEQFF; DNA: TGTGCCAGCAGCTTAGGGCTAGCGGGACACAATGAGCAGTTCTTC
D: -; size: -; V: TRBV6-5; J: TRBJ1-1; CDR3: CASSSLHMNTEAFF; DNA: TGTGCCAGCAGCTCCTTACATATGAACACTGAAGCTTTCTTT